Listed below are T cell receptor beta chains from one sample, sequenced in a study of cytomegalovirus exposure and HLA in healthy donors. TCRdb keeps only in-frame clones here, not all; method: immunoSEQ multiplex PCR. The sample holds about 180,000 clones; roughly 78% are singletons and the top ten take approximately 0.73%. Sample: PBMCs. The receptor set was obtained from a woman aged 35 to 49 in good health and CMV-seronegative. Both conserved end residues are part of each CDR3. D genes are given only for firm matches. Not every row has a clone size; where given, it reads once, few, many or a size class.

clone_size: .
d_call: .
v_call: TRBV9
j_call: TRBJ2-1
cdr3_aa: CASSVEPVSSYNEQFF
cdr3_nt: TGTGCCAGCAGCGTAGAACCGGTGAGCTCCTACAATGAGCAGTTCTTC

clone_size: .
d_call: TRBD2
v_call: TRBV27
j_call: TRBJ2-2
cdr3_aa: CASSLLAGLGGELFF
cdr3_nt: TGTGCCAGCAGTTTGCTAGCGGGCCTGGGGGGGGAGCTGTTTTTT

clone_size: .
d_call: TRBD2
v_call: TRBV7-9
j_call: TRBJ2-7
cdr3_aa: CASNLAGVMYEQYF
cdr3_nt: TGTGCCAGTAACCTAGCGGGAGTAATGTACGAGCAGTACTTC

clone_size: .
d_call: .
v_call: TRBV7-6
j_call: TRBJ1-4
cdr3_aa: CASSPLGWTQGEKLFF
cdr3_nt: TGTGCCAGCAGCCCCCTAGGATGGACTCAGGGGGAAAAACTGTTTTTT

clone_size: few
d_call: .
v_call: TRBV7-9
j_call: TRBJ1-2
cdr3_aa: CASTEGSYYGYTF
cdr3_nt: TGTGCCAGCACGGAGGGTTCGTACTATGGCTACACCTTC

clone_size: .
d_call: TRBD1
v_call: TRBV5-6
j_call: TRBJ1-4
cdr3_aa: CASRRQGTNEKLFF
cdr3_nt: TGTGCCAGCCGTCGACAGGGGACTAATGAAAAACTGTTTTTT

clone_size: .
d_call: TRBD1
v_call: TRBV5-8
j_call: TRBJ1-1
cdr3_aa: CASSVDRGHAFF
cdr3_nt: TGTGCCAGCAGCGTAGACAGGGGGCATGCTTTCTTT

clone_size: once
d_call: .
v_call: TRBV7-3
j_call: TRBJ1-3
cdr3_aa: CASSLRGGNGNTIYF
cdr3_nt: TGTGCCAGCAGCTTAAGGGGCGGGAACGGAAACACCATATATTTT

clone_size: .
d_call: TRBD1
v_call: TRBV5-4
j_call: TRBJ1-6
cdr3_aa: CASSLGTGGNLSPLHF
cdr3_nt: TGTGCCAGCAGCTTGGGGACAGGGGGTAACCTTTCACCCCTCCACTTT

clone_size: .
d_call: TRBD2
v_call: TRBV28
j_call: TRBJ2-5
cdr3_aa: CASSFVAGSLETQYF
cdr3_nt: TGTGCCAGCAGTTTTGTAGCGGGATCTCTGGAGACCCAGTACTTC

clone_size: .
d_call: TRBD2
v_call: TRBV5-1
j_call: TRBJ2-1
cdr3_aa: CASSLGSSGSGNEQFF
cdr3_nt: TGCGCCAGCAGCTTGGGGTCTAGCGGGAGTGGGAATGAGCAGTTCTTC

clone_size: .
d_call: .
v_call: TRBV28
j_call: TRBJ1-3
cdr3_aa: CASKGGPFSGNTIYF
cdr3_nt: TGTGCCAGCAAGGGGGGGCCTTTCTCTGGAAACACCATATATTTT

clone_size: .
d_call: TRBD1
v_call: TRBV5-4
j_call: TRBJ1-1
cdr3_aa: CASSLGGTVEAFF
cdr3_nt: TGTGCCAGCAGCCTAGGGGGGACAGTGGAAGCTTTCTTT

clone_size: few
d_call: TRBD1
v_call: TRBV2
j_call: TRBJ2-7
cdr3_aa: CASISDRDGDEQYF
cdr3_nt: TGTGCCAGCATCTCTGACAGGGATGGAGACGAGCAGTACTTC

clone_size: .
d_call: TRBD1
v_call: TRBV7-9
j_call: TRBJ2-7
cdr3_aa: CASSHRDSSQYF
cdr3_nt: TGTGCCAGCAGCCACAGGGACAGTTCGCAGTACTTC

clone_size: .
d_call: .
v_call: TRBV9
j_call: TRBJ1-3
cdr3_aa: CASSVLTRGASGNTIYF
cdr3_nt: TGTGCCAGCAGCGTCCTGACCCGGGGGGCCTCTGGAAACACCATATATTTT

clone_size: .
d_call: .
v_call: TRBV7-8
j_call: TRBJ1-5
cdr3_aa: CASSLEGQSSNQPQHF
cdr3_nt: TGTGCCAGCAGCTTAGAGGGGCAGAGTAGCAATCAGCCCCAGCATTTT

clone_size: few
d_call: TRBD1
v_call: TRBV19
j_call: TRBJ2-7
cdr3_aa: CASQDRRNEQYF
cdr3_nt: TGTGCCAGTCAGGACAGGAGGAACGAGCAGTACTTC

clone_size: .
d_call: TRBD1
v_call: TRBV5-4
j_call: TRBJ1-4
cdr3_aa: CASSLRGTGITTNEKLFF
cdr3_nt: TGTGCCAGCAGCCTGAGAGGGACAGGGATTACAACTAATGAAAAACTGTTTTTT

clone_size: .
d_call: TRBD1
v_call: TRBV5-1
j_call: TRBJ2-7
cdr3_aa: CASSLAPGQGFYEQYF
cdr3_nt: TGCGCCAGCAGCTTGGCGCCGGGACAGGGATTTTACGAGCAGTACTTC

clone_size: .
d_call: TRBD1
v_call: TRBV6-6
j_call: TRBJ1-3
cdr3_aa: CASSRDRVPGNTIYF
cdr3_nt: TGTGCCAGCAGCCGGGACAGGGTTCCTGGAAACACCATATATTTT

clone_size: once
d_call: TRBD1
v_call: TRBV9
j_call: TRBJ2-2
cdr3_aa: CASSADPGQGRAGELFF
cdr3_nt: TGTGCCAGCAGCGCCGACCCGGGACAGGGCAGGGCCGGGGAGCTGTTTTTT

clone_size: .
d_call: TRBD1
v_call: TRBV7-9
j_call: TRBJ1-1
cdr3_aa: CASSSGQGLRAFF
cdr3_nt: TGTGCCAGCAGTTCTGGACAGGGGCTGAGAGCTTTCTTT

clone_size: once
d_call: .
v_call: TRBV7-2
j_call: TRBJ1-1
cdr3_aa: CASSFRIGTEAFF
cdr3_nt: TGTGCCAGCAGCTTCCGTATCGGCACTGAAGCTTTCTTT

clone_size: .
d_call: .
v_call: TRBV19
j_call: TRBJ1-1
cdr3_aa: CASSMDSLNTEAFF
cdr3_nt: TGTGCCAGTAGTATGGACAGCTTGAACACTGAAGCTTTCTTT

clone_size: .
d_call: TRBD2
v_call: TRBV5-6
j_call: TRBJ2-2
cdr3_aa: CASSRGLAGGWNTGELFF
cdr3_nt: TGTGCCAGCAGCCGAGGACTAGCGGGGGGGTGGAACACCGGGGAGCTGTTTTTT

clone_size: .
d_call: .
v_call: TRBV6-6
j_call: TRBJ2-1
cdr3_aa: CASKVTGGGTRVQFF
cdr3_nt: TGTGCCAGCAAAGTTACAGGCGGGGGCACAAGAGTGCAGTTCTTC

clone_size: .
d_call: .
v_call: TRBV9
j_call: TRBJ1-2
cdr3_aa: CASSPPRIGGGYGYTF
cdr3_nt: TGTGCCAGCAGCCCCCCGAGAATCGGGGGAGGCTATGGCTACACCTTC

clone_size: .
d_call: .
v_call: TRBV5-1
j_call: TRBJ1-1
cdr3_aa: CASSLFGVTEAFF
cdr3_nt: TGCGCCAGCAGCTTGTTTGGAGTCACTGAAGCTTTCTTT

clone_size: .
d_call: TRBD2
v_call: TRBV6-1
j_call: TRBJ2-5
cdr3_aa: CASSAERGETQYF
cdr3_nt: TGTGCCAGCAGTGCCGAGCGGGGAGAGACCCAGTACTTC

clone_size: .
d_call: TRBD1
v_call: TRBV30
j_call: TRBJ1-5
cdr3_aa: CAWQTGGGQPQHF
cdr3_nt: TGTGCCTGGCAGACAGGGGGAGGCCAGCCCCAGCATTTT

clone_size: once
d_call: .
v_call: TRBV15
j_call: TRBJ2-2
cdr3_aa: CATSRAGGANGELFF
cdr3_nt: TGTGCCACCAGCAGAGCCGGAGGGGCGAACGGGGAGCTGTTTTTT

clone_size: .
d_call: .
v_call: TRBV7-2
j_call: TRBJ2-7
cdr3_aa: CASSFDRGLYEQYF
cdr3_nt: TGTGCCAGCAGCTTCGACAGAGGCCTCTACGAGCAGTACTTC

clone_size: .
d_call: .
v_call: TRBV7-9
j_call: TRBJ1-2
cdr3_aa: CGEEDSIYGYTF
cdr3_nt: TGTGGGGAAGAGGACAGTATCTATGGCTACACCTTC

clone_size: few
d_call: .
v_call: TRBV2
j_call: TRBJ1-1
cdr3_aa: CASSETGLNTEAFF
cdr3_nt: TGTGCCAGCAGTGAAACAGGGTTGAACACTGAAGCTTTCTTT

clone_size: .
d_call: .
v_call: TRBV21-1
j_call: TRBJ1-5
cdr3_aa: CASFRVDQPQHF
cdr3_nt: TGTGCCAGCTTCAGGGTAGATCAGCCCCAGCATTTT

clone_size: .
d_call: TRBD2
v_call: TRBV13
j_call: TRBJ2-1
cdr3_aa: CASSLNRGGQSEQFF
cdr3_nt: TGTGCCAGCAGCTTAAATCGGGGGGGCCAGAGTGAGCAGTTCTTC

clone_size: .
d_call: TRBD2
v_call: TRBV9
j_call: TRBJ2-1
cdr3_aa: CASSVEDSSGPYNEQFF
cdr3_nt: TGTGCCAGCAGCGTCGAGGATTCTAGCGGTCCATACAATGAGCAGTTCTTC

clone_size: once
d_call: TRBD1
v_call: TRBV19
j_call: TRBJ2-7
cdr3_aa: CASNYRTGDFEQYF
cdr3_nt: TGTGCCAGTAACTATCGGACAGGGGATTTCGAGCAGTACTTC

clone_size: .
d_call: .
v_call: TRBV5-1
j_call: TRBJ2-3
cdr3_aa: CASSSLGLGTDTQYF
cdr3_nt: TGCGCCAGCAGCTCCCTAGGACTGGGCACAGATACGCAGTATTTT